These T cell receptor beta chains were read from a single sample in a study of blood T cells in healthy people across ages. Each CDR3 protein gets one entry after TCRdb re-called the 5' RACE reads with MiXCR. The profile shows about 640,000 distinct CDR3 sequences, under 70% of them singletons. Material for sequencing was blood. Source of these receptors: a man aged 55 to 70 in good health. Both conserved end residues are part of each CDR3. D genes are given only for firm matches. Size is omitted from some rows. Given values are once, few, many or a class for expanded clones.

d_call	clone_size	v_call	cdr3_length	j_call	cdr3_aa	cdr3_nt
NA	NA	TRBV5-1	13	TRBJ1-2	CASSPEGDGGYTF	TGCGCCAGCAGCCCGGAGGGGGACGGGGGCTACACCTTC
TRBD1	NA	TRBV6-5	15	TRBJ1-6	CASSPDRGANSPLHF	TGTGCCAGCAGTCCGGACAGGGGTGCAAATTCACCCCTCCACTTT
NA	NA	TRBV20-1	15	TRBJ2-5	CSARDSAGLHYVQYF	TGCAGTGCTAGAGATTCGGCCGGCCTCCACTACGTGCAGTACTTC
NA	few	TRBV6-5	14	TRBJ2-5	CASSYSPGDSQQYF	TGTGCCAGCAGTTACTCCCCCGGCGACAGCCAGCAGTACTTC
NA	NA	TRBV12-3/TRBV12-4	12	TRBJ2-3	CASRITTDTQYF	TGTGCCAGCAGAATCACCACAGATACGCAGTATTTT
NA	NA	TRBV5-8	15	TRBJ2-1	CASSLEGSGFHEQFF	TGTGCCAGCAGCTTGGAAGGGAGCGGGTTCCATGAGCAGTTCTTC
NA	NA	TRBV20-1	12	TRBJ1-6	CSASGLASPLHF	TGCAGTGCTAGTGGCCTCGCCTCACCCCTCCACTTT
NA	few	TRBV20-1	13	TRBJ2-6	CSARVAGANVLTF	TGCAGTGCTAGAGTTGCTGGGGCCAACGTCCTGACTTTC
NA	NA	TRBV27	16	TRBJ2-2	CASRSLGDLNTGELFF	TGTGCCAGCAGAAGTTTGGGGGACCTGAACACCGGGGAGCTGTTTTTT
NA	NA	TRBV6-6	17	TRBJ1-1	CASSYSGTSEGNTEAFF	TGTGCCAGCAGTTATTCCGGGACCTCCGAGGGGAACACTGAAGCTTTCTTT
TRBD1	NA	TRBV29-1	13	TRBJ1-2	CSAVDRADYGYTF	TGCAGCGCCGTGGACAGGGCCGACTATGGCTACACCTTC
TRBD1	NA	TRBV4-1	17	TRBJ2-3	CASSQATGTGGTDTQYF	TGCGCCAGCAGCCAAGCAACCGGGACAGGGGGCACAGATACGCAGTATTTT
TRBD2	NA	TRBV11-2	16	TRBJ2-5	CASSSPVGGAKETQYF	TGTGCCAGCAGCTCCCCCGTCGGGGGGGCCAAAGAGACCCAGTACTTC
NA	NA	TRBV5-1	15	TRBJ1-2	CASSPRGLSGYGYTF	TGCGCCAGCAGCCCCCGGGGTCTCTCGGGCTATGGCTACACCTTC
TRBD2	NA	TRBV7-6	15	TRBJ2-5	CASSPGGGFSETQYF	TGTGCCAGCAGCCCCGGCGGGGGGTTTTCAGAGACCCAGTACTTC
NA	NA	TRBV6-5	17	TRBJ2-1	CASSYAAGDRQYNEQFF	TGTGCCAGCAGTTATGCGGCGGGGGACAGGCAGTACAATGAGCAGTTCTTC
NA	NA	TRBV27	14	TRBJ1-2	CASSPGGGARGYTF	TGTGCCAGCAGTCCCGGCGGTGGGGCGCGTGGCTACACCTTC
NA	NA	TRBV18	14	TRBJ2-3	CASSPRVAKDTQYF	TGTGCCAGCTCACCACGTGTAGCGAAGGATACGCAGTATTTT
NA	NA	TRBV20-1	13	TRBJ2-3	CSARPPGTDTQYF	TGCAGTGCTAGACCCCCAGGCACAGATACGCAGTATTTT
NA	NA	TRBV6-5	15	TRBJ1-5	CASSYNRAGRQPQHF	TGTGCCAGCAGTTACAACAGGGCCGGGAGGCAGCCCCAGCATTTT
TRBD2	NA	TRBV20-1	12	TRBJ2-5	CSARRGGQTQYF	TGCAGTGCTCGCCGGGGGGGGCAGACCCAGTACTTC
NA	NA	TRBV10-3	14	TRBJ1-2	CAISESRGEDGYTF	TGTGCCATCAGTGAGTCGAGGGGTGAGGATGGCTACACCTTC
NA	NA	TRBV7-2	13	TRBJ2-1	CASSLGPRNEQFF	TGTGCCAGCAGCTTAGGACCGAGGAATGAGCAGTTCTTC
TRBD1	NA	TRBV27	18	TRBJ2-6	CASSLGTGFPSGANVLTF	TGTGCCAGCAGTTTAGGGACAGGGTTCCCTTCTGGGGCCAACGTCCTGACTTTC